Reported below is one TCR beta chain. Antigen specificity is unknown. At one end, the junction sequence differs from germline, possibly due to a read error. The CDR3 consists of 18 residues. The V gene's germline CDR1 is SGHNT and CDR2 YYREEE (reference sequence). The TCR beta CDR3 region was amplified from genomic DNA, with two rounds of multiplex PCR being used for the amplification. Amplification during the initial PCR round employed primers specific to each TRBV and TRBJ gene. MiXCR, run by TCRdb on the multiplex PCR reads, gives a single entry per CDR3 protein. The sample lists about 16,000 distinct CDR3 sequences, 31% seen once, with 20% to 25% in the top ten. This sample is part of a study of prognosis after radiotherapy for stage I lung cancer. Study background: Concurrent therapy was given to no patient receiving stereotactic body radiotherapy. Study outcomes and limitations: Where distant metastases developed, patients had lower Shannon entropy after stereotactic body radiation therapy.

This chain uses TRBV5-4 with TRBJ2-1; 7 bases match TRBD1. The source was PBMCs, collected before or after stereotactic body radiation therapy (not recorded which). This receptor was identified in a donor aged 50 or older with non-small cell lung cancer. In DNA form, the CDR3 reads TGTGGCAGCAGCTCCCCGCGACAGGGCTCCGGCGCTCACAATGAGCAGTTCTTC. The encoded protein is CGSSSPRQGSGAHNEQFF.